This entry lists 5 T cell receptor beta chains sequenced from one sample in a study of tumor and adjacent non-tumor tissue in lung cancer. This sample's RNA came from whole unsorted tissue. The library came from three nested PCR rounds adapted from ARM-PCR protocols. TCRdb itself ran the multiplex PCR reads through MiXCR, one entry per CDR3 protein. The profile covers under 150,000 distinct CDR3 sequences, with approximately 72% appearing a single time and about 20% taken by the ten largest. The specimen sequenced was lung tumor tissue. The receptors were sampled from a man aged 55-75 years with small cell lung cancer.

A word on this clonotype: A much larger clone differs from this one at a single base, so this may be a read error. The chain links TRBV6-2 or TRBV6-3 to TRBJ1-3, with D perhaps TRBD1 (6 bases). The V gene lost 10 bases and the J gene lost 2 bases, with 15 bases spanning the gap. Germline lookup yields CDR1 MNHEY and CDR2 SVGEGT. There are 14 residues in the CDR3. CDR3 nucleotides: TGTGCCAACAGCTTGACAGGAACTGGAAACACCATATATTTT. Its translation: CANSLTGTGNTIYF.

The table lists this clonotype with a few counts. The rearrangement joins TRBV5-4 to TRBJ2-1; TRBD2 is a possible D gene (8 bases). This CDR3 has 17 residues. Trimming cost V 4 bases and J 0 bases, with 17 bases left between them. The germline V gene encodes CDR1 SGHNT and CDR2 YYREEE (reference sequence). The CDR3 sequence: CASSPGGSGISYNEQFF. The CDR3 nucleotides are TGTGCCAGCAGCCCAGGGGGTAGCGGGATCTCCTACAATGAGCAGTTCTTC.

This clonotype was picked up many times. DNA for the CDR3: TGTGCCAGTAGTCTAAGAGGATCTAGCCACAATGAGCAGTTCTTC. It codes for CASSLRGSSHNEQFF. The genes are TRBV6-1 and TRBJ2-1, with D possibly matching TRBD2 (5 bases). V shed 9 bases and J shed 5 bases, with 20 bases lying between them. The CDR3 sequence is 15 residues long. CDR1 MNHNS and CDR2 SASEGT come from the germline V gene.

Details on this clonotype: The junction differs from germline at one of its ends, possibly a read error. The rearrangement uses TRBV12-3 or TRBV12-4 and TRBJ2-2, with 7 positions matching TRBD2. The CDR3 has 13 residues. DNA for the CDR3: TGTGCCAACAGTTTGACTAGCACCGGGGAGCTGTTATTT. It yields the protein CANSLTSTGELLF.

In this sample, this clonotype turned up a few times. The CDR3 loop reads CASSRQGYEQYF. CDR3 coding DNA: TGTGCCAGCAGCCGACAGGGTTACGAGCAGTACTTC. V usage is TRBV5-5 and J usage is TRBJ2-7; 7 nucleotides align to TRBD1. Trimming at V came to 4 bases and at J to 4 bases, leaving 2 bases not matched to a gene. The CDR3 is 12 residues long. Per the germline V gene, CDR1 is SGHKS and CDR2 is YYEKEE (reference sequence).